The source of this TCR beta chain is a study of T-cell reconstitution after alpha-beta-depleted transplantation in children. Unique molecular identifiers were used to barcode this TCRbeta library. TCRdb reanalysed the PCR reads using MiXCR and keeps one entry per CDR3 protein. The sample yields roughly 30,000 distinct CDR3 sequences, more than 6% seen once. Whole-study results and caveats: Expanded clones from the graft, numbering several hundred, reportedly supplied alpha-beta T cells about two months after transplant. Surviving recipient T cells and thymic progenitors produced the high day-60 TCRbeta diversity seen in some patients. T-cell numbers and diversity one year post-transplant derived largely from freshly generated T cells.

To note about this clonotype: The antigen remains undetermined.

V shed 4 bases and J shed 2 bases, with 8 bases lying between them. CDR1 is SGHDT and CDR2 is YYEEEE in the germline V gene. This CDR3 is built from 13 residues. The sequence was collected from a child younger than two who had a stem cell transplant for acute myeloid leukemia, so the T cells may come from the graft donor. The chain joins TRBV5-6 to TRBJ2-3; D gene ambiguous. The source was peripheral blood, collected 60 days after TCRalphabeta/CD19-depleted stem cell transplant. The CDR3 DNA is TGTGCCAGCAGCCCCGGGCCCACAGATACGCAGTATTTT. Translated, it gives CASSPGPTDTQYF.